These 21 T cell receptor beta chains originate from one sample sequenced in a study of early T cells in non-severe SARS-CoV-2 infection. TCRdb recomputed calls from the 5' RACE reads with MiXCR, one row per CDR3 protein. The sample holds some 98,000 distinct CDR3 sequences, approximately 15% seen once. The sequencing sample was made of whole blood. The receptors were gathered from an adult who was a healthcare worker with PCR-confirmed SARS-CoV-2 infection or an uninfected control (not recorded which).

On this clonotype itself: Just one base apart from a much larger clone, this may be a read error. V gene TRBV12-5 combines with J gene TRBJ2-7; no clear D gene. This CDR3 comprises 11 residues. The V gene's germline CDR1 is LGHNT and CDR2 FRNRAP. The CDR3 loop is CASDLSGEQYF. The CDR3 DNA sequence: TGTGCTAGTGATTTGTCAGGCGAGCAGTACTTC.

The table lists this clonotype with a few counts. This rearrangement joins TRBV6-2 or TRBV6-3 to TRBJ2-7; the D is unclear. The CDR3 consists of 11 residues. Germline loops: CDR1 MNHEY, CDR2 SVGEGT. The V gene lost 5 bases and the J gene lost 6 bases, with 8 bases spanning the gap. The DNA for the CDR3 is TGTGCCAGCAGTATAGTGGGCGAGCAGTACTTC. Translating gives CASSIVGEQYF.

This clonotype was found a few times. V usage is TRBV20-1 and J usage is TRBJ1-4, with D perhaps matching TRBD1 (6 bases). V was cut by 4 bases and J by 0 bases, with 9 bases left in between. This CDR3 has 14 residues. The germline V gene encodes CDR1 DFQATT and CDR2 SNEGSKA (reference sequence). This CDR3 is CSAKRTATNEKLFF. The CDR3 DNA reads as TGCAGTGCTAAACGGACAGCAACTAATGAAAAACTGTTTTTT.

This clonotype was seen more than once but under ten times. V gene TRBV3-1 combines with J gene TRBJ1-2; 8 bases align to TRBD1. The V gene end was trimmed by 0 bases and the J gene end by 0 bases; junction bases not matched to a gene: 3. The CDR3 covers 16 residues. From germline, CDR1 is LGHDT and CDR2 YNNKEL (reference sequence). DNA for the CDR3: TGTGCCAGCAGCCAAGAGGGGGACAGGACTAACTATGGCTACACCTTC. Residues: CASSQEGDRTNYGYTF.

This clonotype was counted many times. V usage is TRBV11-2 and J usage is TRBJ2-2; D call uncertain. Germline CDR1 is SGHAT and CDR2 is FQNNGV. V lost 5 bases and J lost 8, with 9 bases in between. This CDR3 is built from 12 residues. In DNA, the CDR3 is TGTGCCAGCAGCGGATTCCCAGGGGAGCTGTTTTTT. It yields the protein CASSGFPGELFF.

This clonotype was seen more than once but under ten times. The gene calls are TRBV4-3 and TRBJ2-5; 13 bases line up with TRBD2. In germline, CDR1 is LGHNA, CDR2 YSLEER. After removal of 4 bases from V and 5 bases from J, the junction contained 7 bases not matched to a gene. The CDR3 loop spans 16 amino acids. The CDR3 region is CASSPTSGRASETQYF. DNA for the CDR3: TGCGCCAGCAGCCCAACTAGCGGGAGGGCCAGTGAGACCCAGTACTTC.

This clonotype has more than one count but fewer than ten. The chain uses TRBV9 and TRBJ2-7; D is unclear. The germline V gene encodes CDR1 SGDLS and CDR2 YYNGEE. The CDR3 is 14 residues long. Trimming removed 0 bases from V and 0 bases from J, with 7 bases in between. The CDR3 region has the DNA TGTGCCAGCAGCGTAGCGCCCGACTCCTACGAGCAGTACTTC. Encoded protein: CASSVAPDSYEQYF.

This chain links TRBV12-3 or TRBV12-4 with TRBJ2-1; 14 bases fit TRBD2. The J segment lost 1 base and the V segment lost 7 bases, leaving 21 bases of the junction unmatched. This CDR3 has 22 amino acids. CDR3 residues: CASNSPGTGRTSGRSSYNEQFF. CDR3 sequence (DNA): TGTGCCAGCAACAGTCCCGGGACAGGGAGGACTAGCGGGAGGTCTTCCTACAATGAGCAGTTCTTC.

This clonotype occurred a few times. It is unclear where the CDR3 begins or ends on the DNA, so no DNA is shown, and the CDR3 is as TCRdb lists it. This sequence joins TRBV7-2 and TRBJ2-2; the table's D call, TRBD1, has no DNA check behind it. The CDR3 is 17 amino acids in total, end residues counted. Germline values: CDR1 SGHTA, CDR2 FQGNSA. The CDR3 sequence is CASSLGARGPTPGSCFF.

This clonotype was observed a handful of times. The chain uses TRBV10-3 and TRBJ2-2, with D uncertain. V shed 4 bases and J shed 1 base, with 10 bases lying between them. Germline assignment: CDR1 ENHRY and CDR2 SYGVKD. The CDR3 covers 15 residues. The CDR3: CAISGQVLNTGELFF. For the CDR3, the DNA is TGTGCCATCAGTGGGCAGGTACTGAACACCGGGGAGCTGTTTTTT.

The chain couples TRBV12-3 or TRBV12-4 to TRBJ1-5; TRBD1 agrees at 9 bases. This CDR3 spans 14 amino acids. The V and J ends lost 5 bases and 6 bases, in that order; junction bases with no gene match: 5. The CDR3 sequence: CASSRGDRAQPQHF. DNA for the CDR3: TGTGCCAGCAGTAGGGGGGACAGGGCTCAGCCCCAGCATTTT.

This clonotype was counted many times. This CDR3 is CSAREAGELFF. As DNA, the CDR3 is TGCAGTGCTAGAGAAGCAGGGGAGCTGTTTTTT. The chain carries TRBV20-1 and TRBJ2-2; D gene unclear. In germline, CDR1 is DFQATT, CDR2 SNEGSKA (reference sequence). V was cut by 0 bases and J by 8 bases, with 4 bases left in between. This CDR3 is built from 11 residues.

About this clonotype itself: Relative to the germline gene, one junction end is altered; a read error may explain this. The chain employs TRBV10-1 and TRBJ2-1; a weak D match, TRBD2 (6 bases). This CDR3 comprises 14 residues. The V gene's germline CDR1 is WNHNN and CDR2 SYGVQD (reference sequence). This CDR3 reads CASGAGSSYNKQFF. The CDR3, as DNA: TGCGCCAGCGGAGCCGGGAGCTCCTACAATAAGCAGTTCTTC.

This clonotype appeared a few times. The rearrangement joins TRBV15 to TRBJ2-3; TRBD1 aligns across 7 bases. Germline trimming cut 0 bases from V and 6 bases from J; bases unmatched to any gene: 3. The CDR3 runs to 14 residues. Germline lookup yields CDR1 LNHNV and CDR2 YYDKDF (reference sequence). The CDR3 DNA reads TGTGCCACCAGCAGAGACGGGACAGAGGATACGCAGTATTTT. Translated, it gives CATSRDGTEDTQYF.

This clonotype came up a few times. The genes are TRBV12-3 or TRBV12-4 and TRBJ1-3; D is ambiguous. The length of the CDR3 is 14 residues. The germline V and J ends were trimmed by 7 bases and 0 bases, with 10 bases remaining between them. CDR3 bases: TGTGCCAGCAACCCTGCGGGCTCTGGAAACACCATATATTTT. As protein: CASNPAGSGNTIYF.

The chain carries TRBV2 and TRBJ2-7, with 8 bases fitting TRBD1. Germline V gene sequence: CDR1 SNHLY, CDR2 FYNNEI. V gave up 7 bases and J gave up 0 bases; unmatched junction bases: 8. The CDR3 totals 15 residues. CDR3 DNA sequence: TGTGCCAGCATTAGGAGGGACAGGTCCTCCTACGAGCAGTACTTC. Translating gives CASIRRDRSSYEQYF.

This clonotype was detected a few times. The genes are TRBV27 and TRBJ2-7; 7 nucleotides align to TRBD1. The CDR3 has 14 residues. Germline V gene lookup returns CDR1 MNHEY and CDR2 SMNVEV (reference sequence). J lost 6 bases, V lost 2 bases, and 7 bases had no gene match. The chain's CDR3 is CASSLLRGLGEQYF. The CDR3 region has the DNA TGTGCCAGCAGTTTACTGAGGGGGCTGGGCGAGCAGTACTTC.

This clonotype was seen a few times. The chain has TRBV6-2 or TRBV6-3 and TRBJ1-6; D unresolved. CDR1 is MNHEY, CDR2 SVGEGT, per germline. Trimming took 1 base from V and 9 from J, leaving 16 bases between them. The CDR3 is 16 amino acids. CDR3 loop: CASSYFTPGSSSPLHF. In nucleotides, the CDR3 is TGTGCCAGCAGTTACTTTACCCCCGGGAGCTCTTCACCCCTCCACTTT.

V usage is TRBV28 and J usage is TRBJ2-1; 7 positions agree with TRBD1. V dropped 10 bases and J dropped 0; count of bases not matched to a gene: 6. The CDR3 totals 14 residues. Germline CDR1 reads MDHEN; CDR2 reads SYDVKM. The CDR3 DNA is TGTGCCACCTCGACAGGGTTCTCCTACAATGAGCAGTTCTTC. Its protein is CATSTGFSYNEQFF.

This clonotype was counted only a few times. The chain recombines TRBV10-3 with TRBJ1-2; D is unclear. The germline V gene encodes CDR1 ENHRY and CDR2 SYGVKD. The CDR3 has 11 residues. V shed 0 bases and J shed 4 bases, with 0 bases lying between them. The DNA for the CDR3 is TGTGCCATCAGTGAGTCCTATGGCTACACCTTC. Amino acid sequence: CAISESYGYTF.

This clonotype was picked up a small number of times. The chain uses TRBV12-3 or TRBV12-4 and TRBJ2-3; 10 nucleotides agree with TRBD2. The V segment lost 1 base and the J segment 2 bases; nucleotides outside the gene matches: 6. This CDR3 comprises 17 residues. This chain's CDR3 is CASSLERTSGFTDTQYF. The CDR3 DNA is TGTGCCAGCAGTTTAGAAAGGACTAGCGGCTTCACAGATACGCAGTATTTT.